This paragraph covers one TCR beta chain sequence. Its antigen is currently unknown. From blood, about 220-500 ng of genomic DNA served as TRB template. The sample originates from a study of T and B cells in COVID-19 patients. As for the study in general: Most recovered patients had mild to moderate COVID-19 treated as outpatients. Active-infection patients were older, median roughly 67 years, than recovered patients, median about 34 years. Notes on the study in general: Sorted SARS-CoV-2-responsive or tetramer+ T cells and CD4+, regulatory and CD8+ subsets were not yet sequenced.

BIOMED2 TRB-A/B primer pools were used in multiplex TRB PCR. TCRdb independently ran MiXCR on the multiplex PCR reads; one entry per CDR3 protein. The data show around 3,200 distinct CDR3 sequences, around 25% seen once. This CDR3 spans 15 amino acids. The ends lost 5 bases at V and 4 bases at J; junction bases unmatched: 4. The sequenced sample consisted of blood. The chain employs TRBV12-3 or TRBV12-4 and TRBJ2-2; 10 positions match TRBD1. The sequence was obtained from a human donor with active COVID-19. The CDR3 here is CASSRDRGGTGELFF. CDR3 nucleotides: TGTGCCAGCAGTCGGGACAGGGGTGGCACCGGGGAGCTGTTTTTT.